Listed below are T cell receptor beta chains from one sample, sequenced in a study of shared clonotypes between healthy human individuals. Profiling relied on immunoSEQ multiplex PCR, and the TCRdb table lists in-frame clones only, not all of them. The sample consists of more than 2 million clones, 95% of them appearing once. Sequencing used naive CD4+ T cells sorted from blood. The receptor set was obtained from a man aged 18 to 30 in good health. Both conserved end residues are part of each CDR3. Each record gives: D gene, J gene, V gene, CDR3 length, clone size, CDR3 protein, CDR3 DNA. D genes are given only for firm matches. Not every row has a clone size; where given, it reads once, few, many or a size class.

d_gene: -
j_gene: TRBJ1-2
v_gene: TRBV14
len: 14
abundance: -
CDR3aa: CASSLGGSDYGYTF
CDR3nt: TGTGCCAGCAGCCTCGGGGGCTCGGACTATGGCTACACCTTC

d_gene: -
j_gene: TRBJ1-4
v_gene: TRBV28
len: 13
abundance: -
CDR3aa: CAIRGDLREKLFF
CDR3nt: TGTGCCATCCGCGGGGATTTACGGGAAAAACTGTTTTTT

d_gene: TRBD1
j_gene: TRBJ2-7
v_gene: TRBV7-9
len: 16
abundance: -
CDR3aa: CASSRVEVGGGYEQYF
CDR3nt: TGTGCCAGCAGCAGAGTGGAAGTAGGGGGCGGGTACGAGCAGTACTTC

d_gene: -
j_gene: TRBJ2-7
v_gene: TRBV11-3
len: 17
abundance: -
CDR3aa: CASSSYLANPYSYEQYF
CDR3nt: TGTGCCAGCAGCTCCTACCTAGCGAACCCTTATTCCTACGAGCAGTACTTC

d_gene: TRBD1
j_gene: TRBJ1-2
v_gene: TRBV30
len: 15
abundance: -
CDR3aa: CAWTKGTGTGYGYTF
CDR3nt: TGTGCCTGGACGAAAGGGACAGGGACCGGGTATGGCTACACCTTC

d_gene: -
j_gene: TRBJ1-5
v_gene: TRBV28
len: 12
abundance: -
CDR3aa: CASVGGNQPQHF
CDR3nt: TGTGCCAGCGTGGGGGGAAATCAGCCCCAGCATTTT

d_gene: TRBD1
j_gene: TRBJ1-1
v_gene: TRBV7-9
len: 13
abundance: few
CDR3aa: CASSRGQGTEAFF
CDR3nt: TGTGCCAGCAGCCGCGGACAGGGCACTGAAGCTTTCTTT

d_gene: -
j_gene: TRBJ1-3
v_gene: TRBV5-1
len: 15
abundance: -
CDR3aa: CASSTATGTVNTIYF
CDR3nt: TGCGCCAGCAGCACTGCGACGGGGACTGTGAACACCATATATTTT

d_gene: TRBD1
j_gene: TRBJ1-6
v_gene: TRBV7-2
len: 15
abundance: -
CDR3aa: CASSQGQGWNSPLHF
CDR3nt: TGTGCCAGCAGCCAAGGACAGGGATGGAATTCACCCCTCCACTTT

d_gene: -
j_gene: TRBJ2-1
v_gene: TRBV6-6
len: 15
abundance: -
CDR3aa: CASSYHRGDNNEQFF
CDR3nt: TGTGCCAGCAGTTACCATCGAGGGGACAACAATGAGCAGTTCTTC

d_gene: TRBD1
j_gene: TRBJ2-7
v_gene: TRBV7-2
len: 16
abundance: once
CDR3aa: CASSHIWGTGNYEQYF
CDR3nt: TGTGCCAGCAGCCATATTTGGGGGACAGGCAACTACGAGCAGTACTTC

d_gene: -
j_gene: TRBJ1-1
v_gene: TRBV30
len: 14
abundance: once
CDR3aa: CAWDPGQGGTEAFF
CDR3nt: TGTGCCTGGGACCCCGGGCAGGGCGGCACTGAAGCTTTCTTT

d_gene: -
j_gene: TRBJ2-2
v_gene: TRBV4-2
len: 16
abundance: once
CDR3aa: CASSQEGILNTGELFF
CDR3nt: TGTGCCAGCAGCCAAGAAGGGATCCTGAACACCGGGGAGCTGTTTTTT

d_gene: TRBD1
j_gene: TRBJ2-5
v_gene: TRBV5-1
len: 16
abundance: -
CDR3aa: CASSQETGALGETQYF
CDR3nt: TGCGCCAGCAGCCAAGAGACAGGGGCCTTGGGAGAGACCCAGTACTTC

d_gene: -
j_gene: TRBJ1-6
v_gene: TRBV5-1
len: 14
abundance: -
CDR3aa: CASSFSSANSPLHF
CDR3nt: TGCGCCAGCAGCTTCAGTTCGGCTAATTCACCCCTCCACTTT

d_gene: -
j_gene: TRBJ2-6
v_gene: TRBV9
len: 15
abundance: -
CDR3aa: CASSVVGSGANVLTF
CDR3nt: TGTGCCAGCAGCGTAGTAGGGTCTGGGGCCAACGTCCTGACTTTC

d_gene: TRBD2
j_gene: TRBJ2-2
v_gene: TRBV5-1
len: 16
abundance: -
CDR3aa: CASSLAGGPNTGELFF
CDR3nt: TGCGCCAGCAGCTTGGCGGGAGGCCCGAACACCGGGGAGCTGTTTTTT

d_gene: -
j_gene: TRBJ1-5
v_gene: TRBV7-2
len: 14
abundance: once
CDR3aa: CASSLVQGSQPQHF
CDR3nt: TGTGCCAGCAGCTTAGTTCAGGGGAGCCAGCCCCAGCATTTT

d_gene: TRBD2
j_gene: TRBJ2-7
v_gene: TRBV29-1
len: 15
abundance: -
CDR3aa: CSVGILLAGGPEQYF
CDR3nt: TGCAGCGTTGGAATATTGCTAGCGGGGGGCCCCGAGCAGTACTTC